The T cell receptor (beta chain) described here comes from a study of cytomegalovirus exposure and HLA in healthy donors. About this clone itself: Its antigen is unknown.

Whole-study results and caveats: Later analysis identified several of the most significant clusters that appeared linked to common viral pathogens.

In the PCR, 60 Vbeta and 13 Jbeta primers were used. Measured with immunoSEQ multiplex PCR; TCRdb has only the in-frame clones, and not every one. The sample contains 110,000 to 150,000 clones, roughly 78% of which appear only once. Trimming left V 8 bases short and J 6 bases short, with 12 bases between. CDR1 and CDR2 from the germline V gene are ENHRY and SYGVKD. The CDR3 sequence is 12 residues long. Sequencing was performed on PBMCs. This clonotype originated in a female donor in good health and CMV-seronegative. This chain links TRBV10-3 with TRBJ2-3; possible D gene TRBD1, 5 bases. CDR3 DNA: TGTGCCATCGGATGGGGCGCGGATACGCAGTATTTT. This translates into CAIGWGADTQYF.